Below are 21 T cell receptor beta chains sequenced from a single sample in a study of T cells in Graves' hyperthyroidism and ophthalmopathy. The TCR beta CDR3 regions underwent amplification using RNA transcripts as the source. HTBI primers were the set used in a first-round RT-PCR of the TCR CDR3. TCRdb passed the multiplex PCR reads through MiXCR, listing each CDR3 protein once. Of 300,000 to 350,000 distinct CDR3 sequences listed, 21% are singletons. Sequencing used blood. The receptor set was obtained from a woman between 45 and 60 years old with Graves' hyperthyroidism.

This clonotype was observed many times. The chain links TRBV20-1 to TRBJ1-1; 7 nucleotides agree with TRBD1. The germline gives CDR1 DFQATT, CDR2 SNEGSKA (reference sequence). The trim removed 3 bases at V and 1 base at J, leaving 8 bases unmatched. This CDR3 has 15 amino acids. The CDR3 reads CSARDDRAGNTEAFF. The CDR3 DNA reads TGCAGTGCTAGGGACGACAGGGCCGGGAACACTGAAGCTTTCTTT.

V is TRBV13 and J is TRBJ2-1; D unclear. This CDR3 is built from 13 residues. The germline CDR1 and CDR2 sequences are PRHDT and FYEKMQ (reference sequence). Trimming removed 1 base from V and 9 bases from J, with 10 bases in between. The CDR3 here is CASSLEVQSEQFF. For the CDR3, the DNA is TGTGCCAGCAGCTTAGAGGTGCAGAGTGAGCAGTTCTTC.

A remark on this clonotype: An end of the junction differs from the germline gene, which may be a read error. CDR3 DNA sequence: TGTGCCTGCAGTGAACTAGGCGGGCAGTACTTC. Translated: CACSELGGQYF. The chain uses TRBV28 and TRBJ2-7; TRBD2 might be the D (5 bases). The CDR3 length is 11 residues. The germline V gene encodes CDR1 MDHEN and CDR2 SYDVKM.

The V and J genes are TRBV12-3 or TRBV12-4 and TRBJ2-5; TRBD2 is a possible D gene (5 bases). V gave up 1 base and J gave up 5 bases, with 14 bases separating them. This CDR3 comprises 15 residues. The CDR3 loop reads CASSLEGREWETQYF. CDR3 nucleotide sequence: TGTGCCAGCAGTTTAGAGGGAAGGGAGTGGGAGACCCAGTACTTC.

The table lists this clonotype with many counts. The chain combines TRBV6-1 with TRBJ1-1; no clear D gene. The CDR3 is 12 residues long. Trimming took off 6 bases at V and 1 base at J, with 6 bases between the two ends. Germline CDR1 is MNHNS and CDR2 is SASEGT. CDR3 loop: CASRPGNTEAFF. The CDR3 nucleotides are TGTGCCAGCAGGCCAGGGAACACTGAAGCTTTCTTT.

In its sample, this clonotype was seen many times. V usage is TRBV20-1 and J usage is TRBJ1-1; weak D call: TRBD1 (6 bases). Germline V gives CDR1 DFQATT, CDR2 SNEGSKA (reference sequence). The length of the CDR3 is 13 residues. With 5 bases removed from V and 3 bases from J, the gap between germline ends came to 13 bases. The CDR3, as DNA: TGCAGTGCTGAACAGGGATCCGACACTGAAGCTTTCTTT. Its translation: CSAEQGSDTEAFF.

The V gene is TRBV20-1, the J gene TRBJ1-5, with D maybe TRBD1 (6 bases). CDR1 and CDR2 (germline): DFQATT, SNEGSKA (reference sequence). The CDR3 length is 19 residues. With 0 bases removed from V and 0 bases from J, the gap between germline ends came to 21 bases. CDR3 region: CSARDPAGVSTYSNQPQHF. CDR3 in DNA: TGCAGTGCTAGAGATCCTGCAGGGGTTTCCACATATAGCAATCAGCCCCAGCATTTT.

CDR3 nucleotide sequence: TGTGCCAGTGTTTCGTCCGGGCGGGGGGACACAGATACGCAGTATTTT. This gives the protein CASVSSGRGDTDTQYF. This sequence joins TRBV19 and TRBJ2-3, with 8 bases fitting TRBD2. The V segment lost 8 bases and the J segment 2 bases; nucleotides outside the gene matches: 12. The CDR3 sequence is 16 residues long. Germline V gene data show CDR1 as LNHDA and CDR2 as SQIVND (reference sequence).

The V gene is TRBV2, the J gene TRBJ2-2, with 8 bases fitting TRBD1. With 5 bases clipped from V and 3 bases from J, the junction kept 8 bases outside the gene matches. The CDR3 spans 16 residues. The germline V gene has CDR1 SNHLY and CDR2 FYNNEI. CDR3 bases: TGTGCCAGCAGTTACGGACAGGGCTGGGACACCGGGGAGCTGTTTTTT. It yields the protein CASSYGQGWDTGELFF.

The genes are TRBV27 and TRBJ1-1; no firm D call. V was trimmed by 3 bases and J by 3 bases, leaving 14 bases between them. CDR3 length: 15 amino acids. Germline loops: CDR1 MNHEY, CDR2 SMNVEV (reference sequence). The CDR3: CASSFSTARDTEAFF. The CDR3, as DNA: TGTGCCAGCAGTTTTTCCACCGCTCGGGACACTGAAGCTTTCTTT.

This clonotype was detected many times. The gene calls are TRBV6-1 and TRBJ1-2; no firm D call. CDR1 MNHNS and CDR2 SASEGT come from the germline V gene. Deletions cut 5 bases from V and 0 bases from J, with 16 bases between. CDR3 size: 16 residues. The CDR3 sequence is CASSSLRPGSNYGYTF. DNA of the CDR3: TGTGCCAGCAGTTCATTAAGACCCGGTTCTAACTATGGCTACACCTTC.

The chain combines TRBV7-8 with TRBJ1-3, with D possibly being TRBD1 (5 bases). Trimming took off 6 bases at V and 7 bases at J, with 19 bases between the two ends. Germline V gene sequence: CDR1 SGHVS, CDR2 FQNEAQ. This CDR3 is 15 amino acids long. The CDR3 DNA reads TGTGCCAGCAGGACGGGGGGTAGCCCTCTCAACACCATATATTTT. Residues: CASRTGGSPLNTIYF.

This clonotype came up many times. The chain recombines TRBV28 with TRBJ1-1; D is unresolved. The CDR3 totals 13 residues. Germline lookup yields CDR1 MDHEN and CDR2 SYDVKM. The germline V and J ends were trimmed by 3 bases and 11 bases, with 16 bases remaining between them. CDR3 protein: CASSLDGGRFAFF. CDR3 sequence (DNA): TGTGCCAGCAGTTTGGATGGAGGAAGGTTCGCTTTCTTT.

This clonotype was observed a few times. The CDR3, as DNA: TGTGCCAGCACCCTGGGGAGGGCTCGGGACACTGAAGCTTTCTTT. Its translation: CASTLGRARDTEAFF. The rearrangement uses TRBV5-6 and TRBJ1-1; D not certain. V dropped 6 bases and J dropped 3 bases, with 18 bases sitting between them. The germline gives CDR1 SGHDT, CDR2 YYEEEE. This CDR3 region has 15 residues.

There are many counts of this clonotype. The chain joins TRBV28 to TRBJ1-6; D is uncertain. CDR3 length: 18 residues. Germline V gene sequence: CDR1 MDHEN, CDR2 SYDVKM. Deletions cut 3 bases from V and 7 bases from J, with 22 bases between. Here the CDR3 DNA reads TGTGCCAGCAGTTTCGTTAAGGTCCGGGCTGGATACAATTCACCCCTCCACTTT. Translated, it gives CASSFVKVRAGYNSPLHF.

This clonotype has a count of ten or more. The chain combines TRBV11-2 with TRBJ2-5; TRBD2 matches 16 bases. Unmatched junction bases numbered 1, after V lost 5 bases and J lost 4 bases. The CDR3 length is 15 residues. Germline lookup yields CDR1 SGHAT and CDR2 FQNNGV. CDR3 DNA: TGTGCCAGCAGCGGGACTAGCGGGGGGGTAGAGACCCAGTACTTC. Amino acids: CASSGTSGGVETQYF.

The table lists this clonotype with many counts. V gene TRBV11-2 combines with J gene TRBJ2-3; 10 bases align to TRBD2. CDR1 and CDR2 from the germline V gene are SGHAT and FQNNGV. This CDR3 has 18 amino acids. The V and J ends lost 1 base and 1 base, in that order; junction bases with no gene match: 8. Here the CDR3 reads CASSLGGSGTSGTDTQYF. In nucleotides, the CDR3 is TGTGCCAGCAGCTTAGGGGGATCCGGGACTAGCGGCACAGATACGCAGTATTTT.

This chain links TRBV24-1 with TRBJ2-7; TRBD1 agrees at 10 bases. The V and J ends lost 10 bases and 0 bases, in that order; junction bases with no gene match: 5. The CDR3 sequence is 14 residues long. Germline CDR1 is KGHDR and CDR2 is SFDVKD. The CDR3 DNA reads TGTGCCACAAGGACAGGGGGGCTCTCCTACGAGCAGTACTTC. Residues: CATRTGGLSYEQYF.

This clonotype appeared a single time. The rearrangement joins TRBV10-3 to TRBJ2-3, with D perhaps TRBD2 (7 bases). The CDR3 length is 16 residues. CDR1 and CDR2 (germline): ENHRY, SYGVKD. Between the trimmed V and J ends, which lost 10 bases and 3 bases, there was a span of 23 bases. The CDR3 DNA follows: TGTGCCACCGGAGAGGGGGGGCGGGGAGGAACAGATACGCAGTATTTT. It specifies CATGEGGRGGTDTQYF.

This sequence joins TRBV20-1 and TRBJ2-7; 12 bases map to TRBD2. This CDR3 contains 14 residues. Germline V gene lookup returns CDR1 DFQATT and CDR2 SNEGSKA (reference sequence). The V segment lost 5 bases and the J segment 6 bases; nucleotides outside the gene matches: 8. CDR3 sequence: CSALRLAGESEQYF. CDR3 coding DNA: TGCAGTGCTCTACGACTAGCGGGAGAAAGCGAGCAGTACTTC.

The chain is built from TRBV3-1 and TRBJ2-3; perhaps TRBD2 as D (6 bases). The length of the CDR3 is 14 residues. CDR1 and CDR2 (germline): LGHDT, YNNKEL (reference sequence). Deletions cut 3 bases from V and 4 bases from J, with 11 bases between. CDR3: CASSHPPGADTQYF. In DNA form, the CDR3 reads TGTGCCAGCAGCCATCCTCCGGGGGCAGATACGCAGTATTTT.